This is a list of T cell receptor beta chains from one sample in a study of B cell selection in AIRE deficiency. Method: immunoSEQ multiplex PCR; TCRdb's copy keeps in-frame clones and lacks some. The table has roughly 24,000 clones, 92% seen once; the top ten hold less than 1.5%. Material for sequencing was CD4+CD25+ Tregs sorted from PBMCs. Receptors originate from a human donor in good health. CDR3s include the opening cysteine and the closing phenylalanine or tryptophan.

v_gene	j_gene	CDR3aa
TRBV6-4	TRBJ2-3	CASSERGRTDTQYF
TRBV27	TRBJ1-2	CASSFRDSYGYTF
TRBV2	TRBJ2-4	CASTRDSPWIQYF
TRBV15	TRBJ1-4	CATSRVQGASNEKLFF
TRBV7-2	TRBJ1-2	CASRKTGGGGYTF
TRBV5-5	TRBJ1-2	CASSSRKGGYTF
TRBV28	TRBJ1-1	CASSNLGGDTEAFF
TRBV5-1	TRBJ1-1	CASSLEWFPEAFF
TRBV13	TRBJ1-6	CASSVMMSSPLHF
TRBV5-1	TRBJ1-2	CASRPTGRDGYTF
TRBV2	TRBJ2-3	CASSGILAGGDTQYF
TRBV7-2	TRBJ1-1	CASSLDLNTEAFF
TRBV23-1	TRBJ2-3	CASSLPSGQGTDTQYF
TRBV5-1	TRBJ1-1	CASSLEGEAFF
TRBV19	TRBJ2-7	CASSSPPLTGGFSEQYF
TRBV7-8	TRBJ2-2	CASSSQGAGAGELFF
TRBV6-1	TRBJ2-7	CASSEAHLGQGWVEQYF
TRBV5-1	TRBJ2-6	CASSLQLSLGTNVLTF
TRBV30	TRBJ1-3	CAWSVGSRQNTIYF
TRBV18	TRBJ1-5	CASSLTAGQGGDQPQHF
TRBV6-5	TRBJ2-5	CASSFLGTRGPQYF
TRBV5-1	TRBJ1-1	CASTGTAMNTEAFF
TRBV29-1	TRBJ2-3	CSVARLAGADTQYF
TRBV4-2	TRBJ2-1	CASSQDGQGYNEQFF
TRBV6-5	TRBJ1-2	CASDRGGYGYTF
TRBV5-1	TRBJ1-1	CASSLEGVPEAFF
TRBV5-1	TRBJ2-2	CASSLRDPLGTGELFF
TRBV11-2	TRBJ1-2	CASSSAGYGYTF